This TCR beta chain was sequenced in a study of T cell responses to AZD1222 COVID-19 vaccine. Per germline, CDR1 GTSNPN and CDR2 SVGIG (reference sequence). V was cut by 1 base and J by 10 bases, with 9 bases left in between. This CDR3 contains 11 residues. Some clones are missing from TCRdb's copy, which holds only in-frame ones; the method was immunoSEQ multiplex PCR. Of some 110,000 clones listed, roughly 90% were seen once; the top ten hold roughly 8%. The receptor was isolated from an adult in good health. The sequenced sample was peripheral blood, obtained on day 0 of AZD1222 vaccination. This chain links TRBV30 with TRBJ2-3; unclear D gene. The CDR3 loop is CAWSAPSSQYF. In DNA form, the CDR3 reads TGTGCCTGGAGTGCCCCCTCCTCGCAGTATTTT.